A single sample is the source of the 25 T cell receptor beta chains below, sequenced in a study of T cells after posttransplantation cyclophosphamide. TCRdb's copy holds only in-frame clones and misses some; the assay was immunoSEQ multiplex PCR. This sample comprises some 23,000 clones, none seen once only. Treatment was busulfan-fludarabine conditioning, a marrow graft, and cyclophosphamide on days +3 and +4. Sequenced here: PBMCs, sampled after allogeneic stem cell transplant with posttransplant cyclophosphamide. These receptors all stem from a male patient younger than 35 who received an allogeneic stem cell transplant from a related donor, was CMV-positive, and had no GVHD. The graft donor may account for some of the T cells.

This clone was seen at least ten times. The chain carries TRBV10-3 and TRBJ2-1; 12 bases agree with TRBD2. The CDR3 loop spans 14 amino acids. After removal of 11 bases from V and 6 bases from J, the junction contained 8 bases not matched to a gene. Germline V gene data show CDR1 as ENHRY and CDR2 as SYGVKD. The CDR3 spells CAVHPGLAGNEQFF. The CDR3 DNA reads TGTGCCGTCCACCCGGGACTAGCGGGCAATGAGCAGTTCTTC.

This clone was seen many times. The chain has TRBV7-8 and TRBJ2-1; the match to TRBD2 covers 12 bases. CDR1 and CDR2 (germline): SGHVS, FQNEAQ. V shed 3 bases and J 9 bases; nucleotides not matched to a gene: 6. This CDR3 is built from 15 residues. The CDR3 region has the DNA TGTGCCAGCAGCTTCCCTAGCGGGGGGGCCAGTGAGCAGTTCTTC. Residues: CASSFPSGGASEQFF. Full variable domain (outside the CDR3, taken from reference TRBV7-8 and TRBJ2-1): GAGVSQSPRYKVAKRGQDVALRCDPISGHVSLFWYQQALGQGPEFLTYFQNEAQLDKSGLPSDRFFAERPEGSVSTLKIQRTQQEDSAVYLCASSFPSGGASEQFFGPGTRLTVL.

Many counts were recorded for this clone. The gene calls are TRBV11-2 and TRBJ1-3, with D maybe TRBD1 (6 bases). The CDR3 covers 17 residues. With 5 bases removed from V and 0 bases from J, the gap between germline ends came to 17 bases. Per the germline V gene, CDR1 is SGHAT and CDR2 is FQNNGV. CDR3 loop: CASSARTVTPSGNTIYF. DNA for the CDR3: TGTGCCAGCAGCGCCCGGACAGTGACCCCCTCTGGAAACACCATATATTTT.

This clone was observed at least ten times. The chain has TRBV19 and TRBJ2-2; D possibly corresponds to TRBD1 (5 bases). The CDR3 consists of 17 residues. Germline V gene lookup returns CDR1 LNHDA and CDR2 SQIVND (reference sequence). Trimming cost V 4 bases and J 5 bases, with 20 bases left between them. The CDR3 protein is CASSRIRTNLGTGELFF. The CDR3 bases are TGTGCCAGTAGTAGAATCAGGACAAATCTTGGAACCGGGGAGCTGTTTTTT.

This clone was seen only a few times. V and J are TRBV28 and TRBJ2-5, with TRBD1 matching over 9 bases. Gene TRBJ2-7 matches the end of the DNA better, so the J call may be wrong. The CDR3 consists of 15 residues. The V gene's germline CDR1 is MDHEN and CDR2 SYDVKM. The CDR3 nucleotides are TGTGCCAGCAGGCAGCCGGGACAGGGAAGCTACGAGCAGTACTTC. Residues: CASRQPGQGSYEQYF.

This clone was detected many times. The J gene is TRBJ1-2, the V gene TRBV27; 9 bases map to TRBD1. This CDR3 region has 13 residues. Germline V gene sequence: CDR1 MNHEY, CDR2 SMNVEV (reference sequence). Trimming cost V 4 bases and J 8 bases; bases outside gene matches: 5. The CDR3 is CASSWTGDSGYTF. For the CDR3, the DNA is TGTGCCAGCAGTTGGACAGGGGATTCCGGCTACACCTTC.

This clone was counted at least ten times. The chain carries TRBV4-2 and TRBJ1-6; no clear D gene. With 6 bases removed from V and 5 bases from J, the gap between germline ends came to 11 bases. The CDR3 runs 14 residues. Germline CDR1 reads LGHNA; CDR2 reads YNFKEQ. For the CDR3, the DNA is TGTGCCAGCAGAAGGGCGGGAGATAATTCACCCCTCCACTTT. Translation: CASRRAGDNSPLHF.

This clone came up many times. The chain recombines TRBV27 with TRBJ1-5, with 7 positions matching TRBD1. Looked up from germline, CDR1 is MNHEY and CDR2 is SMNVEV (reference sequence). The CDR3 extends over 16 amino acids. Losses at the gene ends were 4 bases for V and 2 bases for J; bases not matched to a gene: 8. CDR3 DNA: TGTGCCAGCAGTTGGACAGGTCGGAGCGGCAATCAGCCCCAGCATTTT. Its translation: CASSWTGRSGNQPQHF.

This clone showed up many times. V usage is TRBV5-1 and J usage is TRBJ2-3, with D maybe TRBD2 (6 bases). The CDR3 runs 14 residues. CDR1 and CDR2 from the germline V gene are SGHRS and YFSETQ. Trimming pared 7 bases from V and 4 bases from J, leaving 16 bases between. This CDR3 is CASSRDSGADTQYF. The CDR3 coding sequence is TGCGCCAGCTCTCGGGACTCTGGGGCAGATACGCAGTATTTT.

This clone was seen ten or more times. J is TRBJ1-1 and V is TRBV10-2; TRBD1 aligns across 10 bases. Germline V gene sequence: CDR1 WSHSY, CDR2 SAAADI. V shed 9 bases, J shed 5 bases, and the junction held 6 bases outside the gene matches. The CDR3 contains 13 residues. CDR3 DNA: TGCGCCAGTGGCGGACAGGGGGGGACTGAAGCTTTCTTT. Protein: CASGGQGGTEAFF.

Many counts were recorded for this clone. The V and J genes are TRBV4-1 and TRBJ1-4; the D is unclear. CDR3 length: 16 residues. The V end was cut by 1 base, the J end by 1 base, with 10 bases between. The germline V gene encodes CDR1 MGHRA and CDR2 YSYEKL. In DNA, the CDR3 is TGCGCCAGCAGCCAAGTATATGGCAAAACTAATGAAAAACTGTTTTTT. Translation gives CASSQVYGKTNEKLFF.

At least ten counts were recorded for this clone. Here the CDR3 DNA reads TGTGCCAGCAGCTCGACCTTCTCTACCCCGGGACAGACCTCCTACGAGCAGTACTTC. It specifies CASSSTFSTPGQTSYEQYF. The chain employs TRBV7-9 and TRBJ2-7, with 7 bases matching TRBD1. The V segment lost 4 bases and the J segment 0 bases; nucleotides outside the gene matches: 18. Germline V gene data show CDR1 as SEHNR and CDR2 as FQNEAQ (reference sequence). CDR3 size: 19 residues.

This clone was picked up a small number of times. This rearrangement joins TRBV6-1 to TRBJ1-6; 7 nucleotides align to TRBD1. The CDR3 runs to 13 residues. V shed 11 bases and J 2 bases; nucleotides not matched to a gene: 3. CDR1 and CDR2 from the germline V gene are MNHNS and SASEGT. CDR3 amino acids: CAEGQAYNSPLHF. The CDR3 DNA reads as TGTGCCGAAGGACAGGCCTATAATTCACCCCTCCACTTT.

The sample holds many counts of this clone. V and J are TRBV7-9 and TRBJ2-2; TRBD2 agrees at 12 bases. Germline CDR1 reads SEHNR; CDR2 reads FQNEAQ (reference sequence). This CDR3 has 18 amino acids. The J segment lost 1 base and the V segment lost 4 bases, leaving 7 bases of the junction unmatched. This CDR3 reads CASSSRLLAGGNTGELFF. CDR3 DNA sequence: TGTGCCAGCAGCTCCCGCTTACTAGCGGGGGGGAACACCGGGGAGCTGTTTTTT.

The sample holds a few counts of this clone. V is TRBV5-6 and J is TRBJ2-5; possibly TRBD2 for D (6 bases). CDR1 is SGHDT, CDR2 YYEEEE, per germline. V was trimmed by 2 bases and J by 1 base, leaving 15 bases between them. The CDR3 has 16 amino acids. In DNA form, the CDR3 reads TGTGCCAGCAGCTTCACCTTGGGGGGAATCCAAGAGACCCAGTACTTC. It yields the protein CASSFTLGGIQETQYF.

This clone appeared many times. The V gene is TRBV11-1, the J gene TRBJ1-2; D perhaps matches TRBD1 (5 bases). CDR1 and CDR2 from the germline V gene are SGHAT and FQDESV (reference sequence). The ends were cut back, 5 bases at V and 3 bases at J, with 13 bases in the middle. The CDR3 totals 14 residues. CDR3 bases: TGTGCCAGCAGCCACCTCGTAGGGGACTATGGCTACACCTTC. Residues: CASSHLVGDYGYTF.

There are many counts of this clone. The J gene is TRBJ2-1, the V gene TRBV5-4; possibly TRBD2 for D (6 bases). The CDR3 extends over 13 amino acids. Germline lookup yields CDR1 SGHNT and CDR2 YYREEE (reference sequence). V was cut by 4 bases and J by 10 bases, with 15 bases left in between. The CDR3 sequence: CASSAWGEREQFF. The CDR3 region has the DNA TGTGCCAGCAGCGCTTGGGGGGAGAGGGAGCAGTTCTTC.

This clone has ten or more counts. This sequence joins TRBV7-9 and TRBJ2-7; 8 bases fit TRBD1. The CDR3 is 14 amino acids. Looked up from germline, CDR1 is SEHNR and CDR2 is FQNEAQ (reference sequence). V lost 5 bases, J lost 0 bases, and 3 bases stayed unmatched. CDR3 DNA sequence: TGTGCCAGCAGCCGGACAGGGCCCTCCTACGAGCAGTACTTC. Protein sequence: CASSRTGPSYEQYF.

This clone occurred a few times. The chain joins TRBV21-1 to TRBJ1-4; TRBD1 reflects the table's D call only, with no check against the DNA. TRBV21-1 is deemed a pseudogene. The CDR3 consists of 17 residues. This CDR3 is CASSKEAPGFPNEKLFF. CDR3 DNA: TGTGCCAGCAGCAAAGAGGCCCCAGGGTTTCCTAATGAAAAACTGTTTTTT.

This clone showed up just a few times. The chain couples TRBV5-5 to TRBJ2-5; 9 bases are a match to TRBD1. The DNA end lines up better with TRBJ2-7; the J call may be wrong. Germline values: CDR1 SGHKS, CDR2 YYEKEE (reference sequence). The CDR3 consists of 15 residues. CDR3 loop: CASNPDRGGSYEQYF. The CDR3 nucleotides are TGTGCCAGCAACCCAGACAGGGGGGGAAGCTACGAGCAGTACTTC.

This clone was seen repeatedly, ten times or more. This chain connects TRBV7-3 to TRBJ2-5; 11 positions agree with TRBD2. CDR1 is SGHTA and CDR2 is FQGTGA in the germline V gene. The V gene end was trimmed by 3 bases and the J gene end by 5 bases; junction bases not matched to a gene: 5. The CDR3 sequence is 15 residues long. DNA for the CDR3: TGTGCCAGCAGCTTCCTAGCGGGGGGATTGGAGACCCAGTACTTC. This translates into CASSFLAGGLETQYF.

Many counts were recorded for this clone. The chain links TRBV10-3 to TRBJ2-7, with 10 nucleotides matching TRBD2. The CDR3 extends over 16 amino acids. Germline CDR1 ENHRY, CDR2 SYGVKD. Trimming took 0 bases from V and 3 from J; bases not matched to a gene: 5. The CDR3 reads CAISESVSGGIYEQYF. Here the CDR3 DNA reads TGTGCCATCAGTGAGTCGGTTAGCGGGGGGATCTACGAGCAGTACTTC.

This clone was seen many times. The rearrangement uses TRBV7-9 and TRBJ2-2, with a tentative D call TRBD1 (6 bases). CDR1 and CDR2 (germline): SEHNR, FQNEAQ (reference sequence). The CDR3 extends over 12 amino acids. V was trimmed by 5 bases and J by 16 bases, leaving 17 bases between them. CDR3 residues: CASSTTQGRGFF. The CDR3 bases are TGTGCCAGCAGCACCACCCAGGGGCGCGGGTTTTTT.

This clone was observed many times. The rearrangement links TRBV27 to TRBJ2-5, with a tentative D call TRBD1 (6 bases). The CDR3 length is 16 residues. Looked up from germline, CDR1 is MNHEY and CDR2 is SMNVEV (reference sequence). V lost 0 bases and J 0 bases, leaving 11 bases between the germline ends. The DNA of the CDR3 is TGTGCCAGCAGTTTATCATCAGGGGCGTACCAAGAGACCCAGTACTTC. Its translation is CASSLSSGAYQETQYF.

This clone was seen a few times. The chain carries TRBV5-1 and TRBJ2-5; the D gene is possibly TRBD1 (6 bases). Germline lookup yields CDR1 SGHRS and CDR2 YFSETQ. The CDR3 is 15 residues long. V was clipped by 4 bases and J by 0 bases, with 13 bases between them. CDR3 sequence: CASSRTVGYQETQYF. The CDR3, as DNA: TGCGCCAGCAGCCGGACAGTGGGATACCAAGAGACCCAGTACTTC.